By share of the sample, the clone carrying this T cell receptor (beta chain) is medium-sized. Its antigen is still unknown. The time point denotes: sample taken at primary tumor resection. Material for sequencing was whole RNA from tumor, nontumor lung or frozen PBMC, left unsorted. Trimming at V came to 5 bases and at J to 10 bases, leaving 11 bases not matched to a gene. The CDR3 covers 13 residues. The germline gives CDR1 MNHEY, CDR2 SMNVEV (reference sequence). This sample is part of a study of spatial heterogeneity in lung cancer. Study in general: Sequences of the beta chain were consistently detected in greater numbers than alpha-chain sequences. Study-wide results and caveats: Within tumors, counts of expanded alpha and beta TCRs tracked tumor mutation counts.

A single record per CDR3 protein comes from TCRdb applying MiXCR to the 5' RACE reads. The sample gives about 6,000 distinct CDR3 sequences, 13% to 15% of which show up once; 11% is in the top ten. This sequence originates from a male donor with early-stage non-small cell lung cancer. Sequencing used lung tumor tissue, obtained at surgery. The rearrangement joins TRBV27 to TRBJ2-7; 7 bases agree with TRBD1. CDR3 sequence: CASSHNRDSGQYF. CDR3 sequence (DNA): TGTGCCAGCAGTCACAACCGGGACAGTGGACAGTACTTC.